This TCR beta chain was sequenced during a study of radiotherapy plus CTLA-4 blockade in lung cancer. Study-wide context: Objective response was observed in roughly 20% of patients, and disease control in about 30%.

Overall study results and limits: Reports state that early shifts in blood T cell clones, with interferon-beta, best predicted response.

Germline lookup yields CDR1 MGHDK and CDR2 SYGVNS. The V end lost 7 bases, the J end lost 4 bases, and 16 bases lay between the germline ends. The CDR3 sequence is 14 residues long. The data were produced by immunoSEQ multiplex PCR, yet TCRdb's version contains in-frame clones alone and is incomplete. This table holds around 80,000 clones, around 86% found once. Concerning this clone: Its target is not known.

The specimen was peripheral blood, collected from a patient treated with radiotherapy plus ipilimumab. This clonotype was obtained from a human donor with non-small cell lung cancer who had stable disease on radiotherapy plus ipilimumab. V and J are TRBV25-1 and TRBJ2-5; D may be TRBD1 (6 bases). CDR3 DNA sequence: TGTGCCAGCAAAAGAACAGGGTCTGGAGAGACCCAGTACTTC. This translates into CASKRTGSGETQYF.